This T cell receptor beta chain was found in a study of CD8 T cells in Susac syndrome. Reverse transcription of roughly 0.5 to 1 ug RNA was carried out with random hexamers. immunoSEQ multiplex PCR amplified TCR beta CDR3 across 54 Vbeta, 13 Jbeta. TCRdb fed the immunoSEQ multiplex PCR reads into MiXCR, producing one record per CDR3 protein. The data contain approximately 200,000 distinct CDR3 sequences, 90% to 95% of them seen just once; the ten biggest clones take up around 0.13%. TCR beta sequences were obtained from blood CD8+ and CD4+ T cells. TEMRA cells were FACS-enriched, and CD8+ and CD4+ T cells were isolated negatively. The length of the CDR3 is 13 residues. V lost 5 bases, J lost 4 bases, and 0 bases stayed unmatched. Germline V gene sequence: CDR1 GTSNPN, CDR2 SVGIG (reference sequence).

The source of this sequence is a human donor with multiple sclerosis. The source material was CD8+ T cells from PBMCs. This chain joins TRBV30 and TRBJ2-5; TRBD2 matches 14 bases. Here the CDR3 DNA reads TGTGCCTGGGGACTAGCGGGAGGAGAGACCCAGTACTTC. Translation: CAWGLAGGETQYF.